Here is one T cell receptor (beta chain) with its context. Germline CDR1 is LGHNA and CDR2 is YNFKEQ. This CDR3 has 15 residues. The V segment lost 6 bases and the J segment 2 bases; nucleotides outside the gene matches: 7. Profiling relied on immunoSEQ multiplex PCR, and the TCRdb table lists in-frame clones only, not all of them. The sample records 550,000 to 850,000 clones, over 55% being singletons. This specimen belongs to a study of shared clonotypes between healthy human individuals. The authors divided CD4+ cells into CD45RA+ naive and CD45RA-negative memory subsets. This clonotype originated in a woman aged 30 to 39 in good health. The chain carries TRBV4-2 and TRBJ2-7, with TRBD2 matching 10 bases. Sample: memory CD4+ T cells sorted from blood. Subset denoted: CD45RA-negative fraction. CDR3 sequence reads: CASRSGAGGPYEQYF. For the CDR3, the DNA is TGTGCCAGCAGGTCTGGAGCGGGAGGGCCCTACGAGCAGTACTTC.